The T cell receptor (beta chain) described here comes from a study of T cells in Graves' hyperthyroidism and ophthalmopathy. Regarding the study as a whole: The model predicted ophthalmopathy a median approximately six months before onset.

The germline CDR1 and CDR2 sequences are MNHEY and SVGEGT. The CDR3 has 12 amino acids. V lost 8 bases to trimming and J lost 7 bases, with 13 bases between them. With regard to this clonotype: Antigen: not known.

Using RNA transcripts as the source, TCR beta CDR3 regions were amplified. Initially, a first-round RT-PCR of the TCR CDR3 employed the HTBI primer set. MiXCR, applied by TCRdb to the multiplex PCR reads, yields one record per CDR3 protein. The table records under 650,000 distinct CDR3 sequences, about 16% of them present only once. The chain combines TRBV6-2 or TRBV6-3 with TRBJ2-3; D unresolved. Material: blood. The source of this sequence is a woman in her twenties or thirties with Graves' hyperthyroidism. The CDR3 DNA reads as TGTGCCAGCGGGTCCACCATCAATACGCAGTATTTT. It encodes CASGSTINTQYF.